This is a list of T cell receptor beta chains from one sample in a study of blood T cell repertoires in COVID-19. The table came from immunoSEQ multiplex PCR; TCRdb's copy has only in-frame clones and leaves some out. The table records over 85,000 clones, around 90% of them present only once. Sequencing was done on a sample of peripheral blood. The origin of the receptors is a woman between 50 and 59 years old with acute or convalescent COVID-19. The CDR3 runs from the conserved cysteine through the conserved F or W. Fields, in order: V gene, D gene, clone size, J gene, CDR3 DNA, CDR3 protein. A D gene is named only where the DNA matches it firmly. Not all rows give a size; the values are once, few, many and, for expanded clones, a class.

V gene: TRBV5-1; D gene: TRBD2; clone size: NA; J gene: TRBJ2-2; CDR3 DNA: TGCGCCAGCAAATCGGGACTAGCGAACACCGGGGAGCTGTTTTTT; CDR3 protein: CASKSGLANTGELFF
V gene: TRBV11-2; D gene: NA; clone size: NA; J gene: TRBJ2-2; CDR3 DNA: TGTGCCAGCAGCTTATCGGGGGTTACCGGGGAGCTGTTTTTT; CDR3 protein: CASSLSGVTGELFF
V gene: TRBV9; D gene: NA; clone size: once; J gene: TRBJ1-6; CDR3 DNA: TGTGCCAGCAGCGCCAAAACAGGGTTAACCTATAATTCACCCCTCCACTTT; CDR3 protein: CASSAKTGLTYNSPLHF
V gene: TRBV18; D gene: NA; clone size: NA; J gene: TRBJ1-1; CDR3 DNA: TGTGCCAGCTCACCCGCTGCGGGGTTCACTGAAGCTTTCTTT; CDR3 protein: CASSPAAGFTEAFF
V gene: TRBV7-9; D gene: TRBD2; clone size: NA; J gene: TRBJ2-2; CDR3 DNA: TGTGCCAGCAGGGAAGGACTAGCGATAACCGGGGAGCTGTTTTTT; CDR3 protein: CASREGLAITGELFF
V gene: TRBV18; D gene: NA; clone size: NA; J gene: TRBJ2-2; CDR3 DNA: TGTGCCAGCTCACCGCAGGGCCCGAACACCGGGGAGCTGTTTTTT; CDR3 protein: CASSPQGPNTGELFF
V gene: TRBV11-2; D gene: NA; clone size: NA; J gene: TRBJ1-4; CDR3 DNA: TGTGCCAGCAGCTTACATAATGAAAAACTGTTTTTT; CDR3 protein: CASSLHNEKLFF
V gene: TRBV7-8; D gene: TRBD1; clone size: NA; J gene: TRBJ1-5; CDR3 DNA: TGTGCCAGCAGCCGAGACAGGGGGCTAGTCGGTAGCAATCAGCCCCAGCATTTT; CDR3 protein: CASSRDRGLVGSNQPQHF
V gene: TRBV6-6; D gene: TRBD1; clone size: once; J gene: TRBJ2-7; CDR3 DNA: TGTGCCAGCAGTGAGACAGGGAACTCCTACGAGCAGTACTTC; CDR3 protein: CASSETGNSYEQYF
V gene: TRBV7-6; D gene: NA; clone size: NA; J gene: TRBJ1-1; CDR3 DNA: TGTGCCAGCAGCTTAGGAGTGAGAACTGAAGCTTTCTTT; CDR3 protein: CASSLGVRTEAFF
V gene: TRBV10-3; D gene: TRBD1; clone size: NA; J gene: TRBJ1-3; CDR3 DNA: TGTGCCAGTGGGACAGGTTATGGAAACACCATATATTTT; CDR3 protein: CASGTGYGNTIYF
V gene: TRBV11-3; D gene: TRBD1; clone size: NA; J gene: TRBJ2-3; CDR3 DNA: TGTGCCAGCAGCTCCGGGACAGGGGGGTCGACAGATACGCAGTATTTT; CDR3 protein: CASSSGTGGSTDTQYF
V gene: TRBV4-1; D gene: TRBD1; clone size: NA; J gene: TRBJ1-1; CDR3 DNA: TGCGCCAGCAGCCAAGAAGGGGACAGACCGGGGAGAAACACTGAAGCTTTCTTT; CDR3 protein: CASSQEGDRPGRNTEAFF
V gene: TRBV6-5; D gene: TRBD1; clone size: NA; J gene: TRBJ1-2; CDR3 DNA: TGTGCCAGCAGTCTCACAGGGGCGGTCTATGGCTACACCTTC; CDR3 protein: CASSLTGAVYGYTF
V gene: TRBV12-3/TRBV12-4; D gene: NA; clone size: NA; J gene: TRBJ1-1; CDR3 DNA: TGTGCCAGCAGACGTGACGGGTCGGAAGCTTTCTTT; CDR3 protein: CASRRDGSEAFF
V gene: TRBV19; D gene: NA; clone size: NA; J gene: TRBJ2-3; CDR3 DNA: TGTGCCAGTACTATGACAGGACTCAGCACAGATACGCAGTATTTT; CDR3 protein: CASTMTGLSTDTQYF
V gene: TRBV5-1; D gene: NA; clone size: NA; J gene: TRBJ2-7; CDR3 DNA: TGCGCCAGCAGTACGGGGGAAAACTACGAGCAGTACTTC; CDR3 protein: CASSTGENYEQYF
V gene: TRBV7-2; D gene: TRBD2; clone size: few; J gene: TRBJ2-3; CDR3 DNA: TGTGCCAGCAGTTCCGGGACTAGCGGGAGGAGGGATACGCAGTATTTT; CDR3 protein: CASSSGTSGRRDTQYF
V gene: TRBV5-8; D gene: TRBD2; clone size: NA; J gene: TRBJ2-1; CDR3 DNA: TGTGCCAGCAACCTCCCGGCTCTAGCGGGAGGCTACAATGAGCAGTTCTTC; CDR3 protein: CASNLPALAGGYNEQFF
V gene: TRBV5-6; D gene: TRBD1; clone size: NA; J gene: TRBJ1-2; CDR3 DNA: TGTGCCAGCAGTGGGACAGGGAATGGCTACACCTTC; CDR3 protein: CASSGTGNGYTF
V gene: TRBV29-1; D gene: TRBD1; clone size: once; J gene: TRBJ2-3; CDR3 DNA: TGCAGCGCCGGGACAGGGGGCACAGATACGCAGTATTTT; CDR3 protein: CSAGTGGTDTQYF
V gene: TRBV1; D gene: NA; clone size: NA; J gene: TRBJ1-2; CDR3 DNA: TGCACCAGCAGCCAGGGTCCAGGGGTTCCCTATGGCTACACCTTC; CDR3 protein: CTSSQGPGVPYGYTF
V gene: TRBV12-5; D gene: NA; clone size: NA; J gene: TRBJ2-2; CDR3 DNA: TGTGCTAGTGGTTTGGGGGGAGTGGGGGAGCTGTTTTTT; CDR3 protein: CASGLGGVGELFF
V gene: TRBV27; D gene: NA; clone size: NA; J gene: TRBJ2-5; CDR3 DNA: TGTGCCAGCAGTCCGCGGGACTCAAAAGAGACCCAGTACTTC; CDR3 protein: CASSPRDSKETQYF
V gene: TRBV6-5; D gene: TRBD1; clone size: NA; J gene: TRBJ1-1; CDR3 DNA: TGTGCCAGCAGGGCGACAGGGAGGAACACTGAAGCTTTCTTT; CDR3 protein: CASRATGRNTEAFF
V gene: TRBV7-9; D gene: NA; clone size: NA; J gene: TRBJ2-5; CDR3 DNA: TGTGCCAGCAGCTTAAATGGCAGAGGGGGCAGGGGAGGACTCGAGACCCAGTACTTC; CDR3 protein: CASSLNGRGGRGGLETQYF
V gene: TRBV30; D gene: NA; clone size: NA; J gene: TRBJ1-1; CDR3 DNA: TGTGCCTGGAGTACTGGAGGGGCCAACACTGAAGCTTTCTTT; CDR3 protein: CAWSTGGANTEAFF
V gene: TRBV24-1; D gene: TRBD2; clone size: once; J gene: TRBJ2-1; CDR3 DNA: TGTGCCACCAGTGATTTAAGGGGAGGGAACAATGAGCAGTTCTTC; CDR3 protein: CATSDLRGGNNEQFF
V gene: TRBV3-1/TRBV3-2; D gene: TRBD1; clone size: NA; J gene: TRBJ2-7; CDR3 DNA: TGTGCCAGCAAGCCAGGGGGCAGGTACGAGCAGTACTTC; CDR3 protein: CASKPGGRYEQYF
V gene: TRBV30; D gene: NA; clone size: NA; J gene: TRBJ1-6; CDR3 DNA: TGTGCCTCCCGACATGGAATGTCCTATAATTCACCCCTCCACTTT; CDR3 protein: CASRHGMSYNSPLHF
V gene: TRBV7-6; D gene: TRBD2; clone size: NA; J gene: TRBJ2-7; CDR3 DNA: TGTGCCAGCAGTACTACTAGCGGGAGCTCCTACGAGCAGTACTTC; CDR3 protein: CASSTTSGSSYEQYF
V gene: TRBV2; D gene: NA; clone size: NA; J gene: TRBJ1-3; CDR3 DNA: TGTGCCAGCATTGATACACAGGTCTCTGGAAACACCATATATTTT; CDR3 protein: CASIDTQVSGNTIYF
V gene: TRBV6-5; D gene: TRBD1; clone size: NA; J gene: TRBJ1-5; CDR3 DNA: TGTGCCAGCAGCCGTCGACAGGGGGGCCAGCCCCAGCATTTT; CDR3 protein: CASSRRQGGQPQHF
V gene: TRBV7-2; D gene: NA; clone size: NA; J gene: TRBJ2-7; CDR3 DNA: TGTGCCAGCAGCCAAGGTGGGGGAGGAGCCTACGAGCAGTACTTC; CDR3 protein: CASSQGGGGAYEQYF
V gene: TRBV6-2/TRBV6-3; D gene: NA; clone size: NA; J gene: TRBJ1-1; CDR3 DNA: TGTGCCAGCAGCCCTAAGTGGGAGGACACTGAAGCTTTCTTT; CDR3 protein: CASSPKWEDTEAFF
V gene: TRBV3-1/TRBV3-2; D gene: TRBD1; clone size: NA; J gene: TRBJ1-2; CDR3 DNA: TGTGCCAGCAGCCAAGGTCCAGGGGGGTACTATGGCTACACCTTC; CDR3 protein: CASSQGPGGYYGYTF
V gene: TRBV2; D gene: NA; clone size: NA; J gene: TRBJ1-6; CDR3 DNA: TGTGCCAGCAGTGAAGTACGGGGTTCACCCCTCCACTTT; CDR3 protein: CASSEVRGSPLHF
V gene: TRBV27; D gene: TRBD1; clone size: NA; J gene: TRBJ2-7; CDR3 DNA: TGTGCCAGCAGGCGATTTCTGGGACAGGGCTCCTACGAGCAGTACTTC; CDR3 protein: CASRRFLGQGSYEQYF
V gene: TRBV13; D gene: TRBD1; clone size: NA; J gene: TRBJ1-1; CDR3 DNA: TGTGCCAGCAGGGGGGACAGGGGGCCGGAAATGAACACTGAAGCTTTCTTT; CDR3 protein: CASRGDRGPEMNTEAFF
V gene: TRBV12-2; D gene: NA; clone size: once; J gene: TRBJ1-5; CDR3 DNA: TGTGCAAGTCGCTTGGGAGGCGTTTATAGCAATCAGCCCCAGCATTTT; CDR3 protein: CASRLGGVYSNQPQHF
V gene: TRBV7-9; D gene: TRBD2; clone size: NA; J gene: TRBJ2-3; CDR3 DNA: TGTGCCAGCAGCTTGCCTAGCGGGAGGGGCACAGATACGCAGTATTTT; CDR3 protein: CASSLPSGRGTDTQYF
V gene: TRBV9; D gene: TRBD1; clone size: NA; J gene: TRBJ2-7; CDR3 DNA: TGTGCCAGCAGCGCCAACAGGGGGCGGTTGTACGAGCAGTACTTC; CDR3 protein: CASSANRGRLYEQYF